This TCR beta chain derives from a study of shared clonotypes between healthy human individuals. As regards this clone: Its matching antigen is unknown.

Clones were sequenced by immunoSEQ multiplex PCR, and TCRdb holds only the in-frame ones, with some missing. The table includes over 2 million clones, over 85% detected once. Germline V CDR1 and CDR2: SGHRS, YFSETQ. The CDR3 length is 17 residues. The junction had 10 bases not matched to a gene; V was cut back by 6 bases and J by 3 bases. Study-wide findings and caveats: Although depth was large, rarefaction showed that sequencing of the sorted subsets was incomplete.

Sequenced: naive CD4+ T cells sorted from blood. Specified subset: CD45RA+ positively selected. The receptor's source is a man aged 18 to 29 in good health. The rearrangement joins TRBV5-1 to TRBJ2-2; 11 nucleotides line up with TRBD2. The CDR3 DNA reads TGCGCCAGCACCCTTAGCGGGGGGGCCGGCGACACCGGGGAGCTGTTTTTT. The encoded protein is CASTLSGGAGDTGELFF.